These T cell receptor beta chains were read from a single sample in a study of regulatory T cells in long-lasting Graves disease. TCRdb used MiXCR to reprocess the multiplex PCR reads, holding one entry per CDR3 protein. The sample yields roughly 700,000 distinct CDR3 sequences, 25% to 30% seen once. The source material was peripheral blood mononuclear cells (PBMCs), sampled when the disease was refractory, from a patient treated with antithyroid drugs. These receptors were taken from a female donor with Graves disease. Both conserved end residues are part of each CDR3. A D gene is named only where the DNA matches it firmly. Some rows mark clone size as missing; the rest say once, few, many or name a class of expanded clone.

few,TRBD1,TRBJ1-2,15,TRBV5-1,CASSFMTGGDYGYTF
few,TRBD2,TRBJ2-7,13,TRBV29-1,CSVDGTGGYEQYF
few,-,TRBJ2-7,14,TRBV2,CASSTQGMGYEQYF
-,-,TRBJ2-5,17,TRBV12-3/TRBV12-4,CASSLRTFAGAQETQYF
many,TRBD2,TRBJ2-7,14,TRBV2,CASSTGTRGYEQYF
-,TRBD2,TRBJ2-3,16,TRBV7-9,CASSARTSGKADTQYF
-,-,TRBJ1-2,14,TRBV7-6,CASSPPDWLDGYTF
-,-,TRBJ2-2,13,TRBV9,CASSVSPTGELFF
-,-,TRBJ1-1,12,TRBV2,CASNFGGTEAFF
-,-,TRBJ2-7,13,TRBV19,CASSIDRTHEQYF
-,-,TRBJ1-3,15,TRBV15,CATSRVPSSGNTIYF
-,-,TRBJ2-1,14,TRBV28,CASTSLDYYNEQFF
many,-,TRBJ1-1,16,TRBV12-3/TRBV12-4,CASSPWGAPTNTEAFF
few,-,TRBJ2-7,14,TRBV29-1,CSVEKLAGSRGQYF
many,TRBD1,TRBJ2-5,13,TRBV12-3/TRBV12-4,CASTLGQVETQYF
-,TRBD1,TRBJ1-1,15,TRBV25-1,CASSVADREATEAFF
-,-,TRBJ1-3,14,TRBV30,CAWGVKGPGNTIYF
many,TRBD2,TRBJ2-5,16,TRBV11-2,CASSSELAGGPSVSDF
-,-,TRBJ2-2,14,TRBV3-1,CASSHSWAAGELFF
-,-,TRBJ2-7,16,TRBV5-5,CASSFRTDTTSYEQYF
-,-,TRBJ1-5,14,TRBV6-4,CASSGQNSNQPQHF
few,-,TRBJ2-7,14,TRBV12-3/TRBV12-4,CASRLWGIGAEQYF
-,-,TRBJ1-2,11,TRBV6-1,CASGPRVDYTF
-,-,TRBJ1-6,15,TRBV9,CASSVNWSGNSPLHF
-,-,TRBJ1-2,13,TRBV9,CASSVGWGRGYTF
-,-,TRBJ2-1,13,TRBV11-2,CASSSHLAGEQFF
-,-,TRBJ1-1,11,TRBV29-1,CSVDLMFEAFF
-,TRBD2,TRBJ2-7,17,TRBV11-2,CASSLVALTSGPYEQYF
many,-,TRBJ1-1,12,TRBV12-3/TRBV12-4,CASSPTGTKAFF
many,-,TRBJ1-1,12,TRBV28,CASRTVLPEAFF
many,-,TRBJ1-1,15,TRBV12-3/TRBV12-4,CASSPQGGVNTEAFF
few,-,TRBJ1-2,17,TRBV12-3/TRBV12-4,CASSLTSTGSGNYGYTF
-,TRBD1,TRBJ1-2,15,TRBV20-1,CSARDLGQGSYGYTF
few,TRBD1,TRBJ1-2,14,TRBV12-3/TRBV12-4,CASSFAGQGYGYTF
-,-,TRBJ2-7,12,TRBV6-2/TRBV6-3,CASRRPTSEQYF